Presented here are 22 T cell receptor beta chains from one specimen sequenced in a study of neoadjuvant anti-PD-1 for oral cavity cancer. Libraries were prepared by immunoSEQ multiplex PCR; TCRdb keeps only in-frame clonotypes and omits some of them. The profile shows about 14,000 clones, roughly 70% of them singletons. Indicated time point: after neoadjuvant nivolumab, at surgical resection. The sample was PBMCs, taken after nivolumab (anti-PD-1) treatment. These receptors originate from a person aged 35-79 years with oral cavity squamous cell carcinoma.

V is TRBV18 and J is TRBJ1-2; the D gene is possibly TRBD1 (5 bases). V lost 3 bases to trimming and J lost 6 bases, with 11 bases between them. The CDR3 covers 13 residues. Germline V gene lookup returns CDR1 KGHSH and CDR2 LQKENI. The CDR3: CASSPGLTDGYTF. DNA of the CDR3: TGTGCCAGCTCACCGGGGCTTACGGATGGCTACACCTTC.

The V call is TRBV11-2, the J call TRBJ2-1; TRBD2 agrees at 12 bases. Germline V gene lookup returns CDR1 SGHAT and CDR2 FQNNGV. V lost 5 bases, J lost 6 bases, and 5 bases stayed unmatched. This CDR3 contains 15 residues. CDR3 region: CASSQGLAGLNEQFF. DNA of the CDR3: TGTGCCAGCAGCCAGGGACTAGCGGGCCTCAATGAGCAGTTCTTC.

The CDR3 loop reads CASSIAGRSGGYTF. CDR3 in DNA: TGTGCCAGCAGCATTGCCGGAAGATCGGGGGGCTACACCTTC. This sequence joins TRBV27 and TRBJ1-2; D ambiguous. V dropped 6 bases and J dropped 8 bases, with 19 bases sitting between them. In germline, CDR1 is MNHEY, CDR2 SMNVEV (reference sequence). This CDR3 is 14 amino acids long.

The V gene is TRBV5-1, the J gene TRBJ1-3; D is possibly TRBD1 (5 bases). Germline loops: CDR1 SGHRS, CDR2 YFSETQ. V lost 4 bases, J lost 0 bases, and 8 bases lay in between. CDR3 length equals 14 residues. The CDR3 spells CASSLTGSGNTIYF. CDR3 nucleotides: TGCGCCAGCAGCCTAACAGGCTCTGGAAACACCATATATTTT.

Written as DNA, the CDR3 is TGTGCCAGCAGCTTGGAATTCGCCGGAAACTATGGCTACACCTTC. Translating it yields CASSLEFAGNYGYTF. V gene TRBV5-5 combines with J gene TRBJ1-2; the D is unclear. Between the trimmed V and J ends, which lost 0 bases and 2 bases, there was a span of 11 bases. Germline V gene data show CDR1 as SGHKS and CDR2 as YYEKEE (reference sequence). This CDR3 contains 15 residues.

V gene TRBV11-2 combines with J gene TRBJ2-5; 8 bases are shared with TRBD2. The CDR3 is 15 amino acids. Germline V gene data show CDR1 as SGHAT and CDR2 as FQNNGV. After removal of 5 bases from V and 4 bases from J, the junction contained 9 bases not matched to a gene. This CDR3 is CASSTLERGGETQYF. For the CDR3, the DNA is TGTGCCAGCAGCACCCTGGAACGGGGGGGAGAGACCCAGTACTTC.

This sequence joins TRBV15 and TRBJ2-7, with D possibly being TRBD2 (5 bases). This CDR3 is built from 14 residues. V was trimmed by 0 bases and J by 3 bases, leaving 9 bases between them. Germline V gene sequence: CDR1 LNHNV, CDR2 YYDKDF (reference sequence). The CDR3: CATSRDEGSYEQYF. The CDR3 DNA reads TGTGCCACCAGCAGAGATGAGGGCAGCTACGAGCAGTACTTC. Full variable domain (rest looked up from reference TRBV15 and TRBJ2-7): DAMVIQNPRYQVTQFGKPVTLSCSQTLNHNVMYWYQQKSSQAPKLLFHYYDKDFNNEADTPDNFQSRRPNTSFCFLDIRSPGLGDTAMYLCATSRDEGSYEQYFGPGTRLTVT.

V and J are TRBV28 and TRBJ1-1; 7 bases line up with TRBD1. After removal of 2 bases from V and 5 bases from J, the junction contained 5 bases not matched to a gene. Germline V gene data show CDR1 as MDHEN and CDR2 as SYDVKM. This CDR3 has 14 amino acids. The CDR3: CASSLHRQGTEAFF. The CDR3 nucleotides read TGTGCCAGCAGTTTACACAGACAGGGAACTGAAGCTTTCTTT.

The rearrangement links TRBV5-6 to TRBJ1-2; 9 bases match TRBD1. The germline CDR1 and CDR2 sequences are SGHDT and YYEEEE. With V trimmed by 5 bases and J by 3 bases, 8 bases remained unmatched. The CDR3 loop spans 15 amino acids. This chain's CDR3 is CASSSQTGGHYGYTF. CDR3 nucleotide sequence: TGTGCCAGCAGTTCCCAAACAGGGGGCCACTATGGCTACACCTTC. Variable domain in full (rest from reference TRBV5-6 and TRBJ1-2): DAGVTQSPTHLIKTRGQQVTLRCSPKSGHDTVSWYQQALGQGPQFIFQYYEEEERQRGNFPDRFSGHQFPNYSSELNVNALLLGDSALYLCASSSQTGGHYGYTFGSGTRLTVV.

This rearrangement joins TRBV30 to TRBJ2-1, with 10 bases aligning to TRBD2. The V and J ends lost 7 bases and 3 bases, in that order; junction bases with no gene match: 3. The germline gives CDR1 GTSNPN, CDR2 SVGIG (reference sequence). The CDR3 runs 13 residues. Here the CDR3 reads CASIAGGYNEQFF. Written as DNA, the CDR3 is TGTGCCTCCATAGCGGGGGGCTACAATGAGCAGTTCTTC.

V is TRBV4-2 and J is TRBJ1-5; tentatively, D is TRBD1 (5 bases). The CDR3 loop spans 14 amino acids. Trimming pared 0 bases from V and 4 bases from J, leaving 7 bases between. Germline V CDR1 and CDR2: LGHNA, YNFKEQ. CDR3 bases: TGTGCCAGCAGCCAAGAGGAGGGGAATCAGCCCCAGCATTTT. Its translation is CASSQEEGNQPQHF.

V gene TRBV5-6 combines with J gene TRBJ2-7; 8 bases match TRBD1. CDR3 length: 14 residues. Germline assignment: CDR1 SGHDT and CDR2 YYEEEE. The trim removed 5 bases at V and 0 bases at J, leaving 4 bases unmatched. CDR3 sequence: CASRQGASSYEQYF. The CDR3 DNA follows: TGTGCCAGCAGGCAGGGGGCGAGCTCCTACGAGCAGTACTTC.

This sequence joins TRBV30 and TRBJ1-2; D unresolved. The CDR3 extends over 13 amino acids. Germline values: CDR1 GTSNPN, CDR2 SVGIG (reference sequence). V was trimmed by 0 bases and J by 8 bases, leaving 13 bases between them. CDR3 residues: CAWSVQSVPGYTF. The CDR3, as DNA: TGTGCCTGGAGTGTACAGTCTGTCCCGGGCTACACCTTC.

The CDR3 sequence is CASSQGQETQYF. CDR3 bases: TGTGCCAGCAGCCAGGGACAAGAGACCCAGTACTTC. J is TRBJ2-5 and V is TRBV14; D is undetermined. The CDR3 is 12 amino acids. Germline values: CDR1 SGHDN, CDR2 FVKESK. Trimming shortened V by 3 bases and J by 2 bases, and 4 bases separated the two germline ends.

The chain couples TRBV7-6 to TRBJ2-1; 10 bases are shared with TRBD1. V shed 1 base and J 2 bases; nucleotides not matched to a gene: 11. The CDR3 has 19 amino acids. Germline V gene lookup returns CDR1 SGHVS and CDR2 FNYEAQ. CDR3 DNA: TGTGCCAGCAGCTTAGTGTCCCCCTCGACAGGGGGCGCCTACAATGAGCAGTTCTTC. It specifies CASSLVSPSTGGAYNEQFF.

This clone was counted only a few times. V and J are TRBV5-1 and TRBJ2-7; 7 nucleotides line up with TRBD2. V shed 0 bases and J 0 bases; nucleotides not matched to a gene: 6. Germline V CDR1 and CDR2: SGHRS, YFSETQ. The CDR3 has 16 residues. The CDR3, as DNA: TGCGCCAGCAGCTTGGCCGGGGGGTCGAGCTCCTACGAGCAGTACTTC. This encodes CASSLAGGSSSYEQYF.

This clone was observed a few times. The chain couples TRBV10-2 to TRBJ2-7; D is ambiguous. Trimming removed 5 bases from V and 3 bases from J, with 8 bases in between. The germline V gene encodes CDR1 WSHSY and CDR2 SAAADI. The CDR3 extends over 12 amino acids. The DNA for the CDR3 is TGCGCCAGCAGTTCCAGTGGCTACGAGCAGTACTTC. It yields the protein CASSSSGYEQYF.

J is TRBJ2-5 and V is TRBV2; 10 bases line up with TRBD1. V lost 4 bases, J lost 5 bases, and 4 bases stayed unmatched. CDR1 and CDR2 from the germline V gene are SNHLY and FYNNEI. This CDR3 has 14 amino acids. In nucleotides, the CDR3 is TGTGCCAGCAGTGGGACAGGGGGGTCGGAGACCCAGTACTTC. Amino acid sequence: CASSGTGGSETQYF. Using reference TRBV2 and TRBJ2-5 for the parts outside the CDR3, the full variable domain is EPEVTQTPSHQVTQMGQEVILRCVPISNHLYFYWYRQILGQKVEFLVSFYNNEISEKSEIFDDQFSVERPDGSNFTLKIRSTKLEDSAMYFCASSGTGGSETQYFGPGTRLLVL.

J is TRBJ1-2 and V is TRBV19, with no clear D. The V gene lost 0 bases and the J gene lost 2 bases, with 4 bases spanning the gap. There are 13 residues in the CDR3. In germline, CDR1 is LNHDA, CDR2 SQIVND (reference sequence). CDR3 protein: CASSIDRNYGYTF. DNA of the CDR3: TGTGCCAGTAGTATAGACAGGAACTATGGCTACACCTTC.

The chain is built from TRBV19 and TRBJ1-1, with a tentative D call TRBD1 (6 bases). Germline assignment: CDR1 LNHDA and CDR2 SQIVND (reference sequence). This CDR3 is built from 14 residues. V lost 3 bases and J 5 bases, leaving 13 bases between the germline ends. CDR3 nucleotides: TGTGCCAGTAGTATTACAGGGTTACGGACTGAAGCTTTCTTT. It codes for CASSITGLRTEAFF.

In this sample, this clone turned up a few times. The chain joins TRBV6-1 to TRBJ2-7; TRBD2 aligns across 9 bases. The V gene's germline CDR1 is MNHNS and CDR2 SASEGT. Trimming at V came to 1 base and at J to 3 bases, leaving 4 bases not matched to a gene. CDR3 length: 15 residues. CDR3 nucleotides: TGTGCCAGCAGTGAAGACGCTAGCGGGAACTACGAGCAGTACTTC. This translates into CASSEDASGNYEQYF.

The chain joins TRBV6-5 to TRBJ2-1, with 10 nucleotides matching TRBD1. The ends lost 4 bases at V and 3 bases at J; junction bases unmatched: 6. Germline-derived CDR1 and CDR2 are MNHEY and SVGAGI. The CDR3 spans 16 residues. CDR3 DNA: TGTGCCAGCAGTTCCCCGGGGGACAGGGGCTACAATGAGCAGTTCTTC. This sequence encodes CASSSPGDRGYNEQFF.